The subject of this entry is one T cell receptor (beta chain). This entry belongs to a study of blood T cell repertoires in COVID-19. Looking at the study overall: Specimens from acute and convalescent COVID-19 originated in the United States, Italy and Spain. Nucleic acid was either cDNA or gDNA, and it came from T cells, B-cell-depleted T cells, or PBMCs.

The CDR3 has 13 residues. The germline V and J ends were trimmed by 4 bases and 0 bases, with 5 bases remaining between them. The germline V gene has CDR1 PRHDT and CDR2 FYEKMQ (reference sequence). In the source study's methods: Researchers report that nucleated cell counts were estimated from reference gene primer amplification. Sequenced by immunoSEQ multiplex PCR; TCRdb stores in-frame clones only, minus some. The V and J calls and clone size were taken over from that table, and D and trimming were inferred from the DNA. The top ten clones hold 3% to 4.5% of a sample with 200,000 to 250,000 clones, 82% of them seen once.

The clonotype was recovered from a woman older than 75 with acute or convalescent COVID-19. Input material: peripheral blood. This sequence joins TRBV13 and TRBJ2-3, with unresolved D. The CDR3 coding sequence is TGTGCCAGCAGCTCCTCTAGCACAGATACGCAGTATTTT. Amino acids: CASSSSSTDTQYF.